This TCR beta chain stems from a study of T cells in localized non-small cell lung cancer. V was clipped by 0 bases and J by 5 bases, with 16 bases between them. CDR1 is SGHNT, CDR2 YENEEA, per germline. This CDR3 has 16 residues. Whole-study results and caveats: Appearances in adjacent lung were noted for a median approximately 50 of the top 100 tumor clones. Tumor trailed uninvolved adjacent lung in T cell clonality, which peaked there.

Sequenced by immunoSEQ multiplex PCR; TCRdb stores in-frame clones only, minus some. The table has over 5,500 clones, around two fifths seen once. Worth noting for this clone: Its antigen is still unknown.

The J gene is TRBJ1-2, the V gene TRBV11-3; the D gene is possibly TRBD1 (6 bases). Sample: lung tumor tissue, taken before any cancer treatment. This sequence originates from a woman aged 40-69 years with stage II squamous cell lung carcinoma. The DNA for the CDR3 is TGTGCCAGCAGCTTAGATGCGGGGGGCAGGCGATATGGCTACACCTTC. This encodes CASSLDAGGRRYGYTF.